This is a list of T cell receptor beta chains from one sample in a study of blood T cell repertoires in COVID-19. Produced via immunoSEQ multiplex PCR; TCRdb's table is partial and in-frame only. The sample consists of about 98,000 clones, about 81% of them appearing once. The source material was peripheral blood. Receptors were obtained from a man aged 65 to 85 with acute or convalescent COVID-19. Each CDR3 is given with its conserved first and last residue. D genes are given only for firm matches. Clone size is given for some rows only: seen once, a few or many times, or a class if the clone is expanded.

>TRBV2|.|TRBJ1-2|.
CASSESVYYGYTF
TGTGCCAGCAGTGAGTCTGTCTACTATGGCTACACCTTC
>TRBV4-3|.|TRBJ2-7|.
CASSQGTDFYEQYF
TGCGCCAGCAGCCAAGGGACAGATTTCTACGAGCAGTACTTC
>TRBV6-4|.|TRBJ2-6|TRBD1
CASSEGTGVSGANVLTF
TGTGCCAGCAGTGAAGGGACAGGGGTATCCGGGGCCAACGTCCTGACTTTC
>TRBV6-1|.|TRBJ1-5|TRBD1
CATRDRGYSNQPQHF
TGTGCCACTCGGGACAGGGGGTATAGCAATCAGCCCCAGCATTTT
>TRBV5-1|.|TRBJ2-2|TRBD2
CASSLPGLAANTGELFF
TGCGCCAGCAGCTTACCCGGACTAGCGGCGAACACCGGGGAGCTGTTTTTT
>TRBV28|.|TRBJ2-1|TRBD2
CASTGTSGIGGQFF
TGTGCCAGCACCGGGACTAGCGGGATAGGGGGGCAGTTCTTC
>TRBV28|.|TRBJ1-1|TRBD1
CASRDRIQGANTEAFF
TGTGCCAGCAGAGACCGGATTCAGGGGGCGAACACTGAAGCTTTCTTT
>TRBV28|.|TRBJ1-2|TRBD1
CASRGDRAYGYTF
TGTGCCAGCAGAGGGGACAGGGCATATGGCTACACCTTC
>TRBV5-1|.|TRBJ2-7|TRBD2
CASREASGSYEQYF
TGCGCCAGCAGGGAGGCTAGCGGGAGCTACGAGCAGTACTTC
>TRBV24-1|.|TRBJ2-3|.
CATSDLKRVGYSLTDTQYF
TGTGCCACCAGTGATTTAAAAAGAGTGGGCTATTCGCTCACAGATACGCAGTATTTT
>TRBV5-1|.|TRBJ2-3|TRBD2
CASSRAGVSTDTQYF
TGCGCCAGCAGCCGAGCGGGAGTAAGCACAGATACGCAGTATTTT
>TRBV18|.|TRBJ2-7|TRBD1
CASSPGQDGEQYF
TGTGCCAGCTCACCGGGACAGGATGGCGAGCAGTACTTC
>TRBV15|.|TRBJ1-3|TRBD1
CATSRDRGTGNTIYF
TGTGCCACCAGCAGGGACAGGGGTACTGGAAACACCATATATTTT
>TRBV6-2/TRBV6-3|.|TRBJ2-3|.
CASSYSFSDTQYF
TGTGCCAGCAGTTACTCGTTTTCTGATACGCAGTATTTT
>TRBV28|.|TRBJ2-7|.
CASSFSRAEEQYF
TGTGCCAGCAGTTTTTCCAGGGCTGAGGAGCAGTACTTC
>TRBV7-2|.|TRBJ1-2|.
CASSLVPVPNYGYTF
TGTGCCAGCAGCTTAGTTCCAGTCCCTAACTATGGCTACACCTTC
>TRBV5-1|many|TRBJ1-1|.
CASGDTAGNTEAFF
TGCGCCAGCGGGGATACGGCGGGGAACACTGAAGCTTTCTTT
>TRBV2|once|TRBJ2-1|.
CASTLRGNEQFF
TGTGCCAGCACCTTAAGGGGAAATGAGCAGTTCTTC
>TRBV12-2|.|TRBJ2-1|.
CASRSPGTSGRKSSYNEQFF
TGTGCAAGTCGCTCCCCTGGGACTAGCGGGAGGAAGAGCTCCTACAATGAGCAGTTCTTC
>TRBV4-3|.|TRBJ2-2|.
CASSQDINFGELFF
TGCGCCAGCAGCCAAGATATAAACTTCGGGGAGCTGTTTTTT
>TRBV25-1|few|TRBJ2-3|.
CASSEEGSTDTQYF
TGTGCCAGCAGTGAGGAGGGATCCACAGATACGCAGTATTTT
>TRBV19|.|TRBJ1-5|TRBD1
CASSTPGQGSQPQHF
TGTGCCAGTAGTACGCCGGGACAGGGAAGTCAGCCCCAGCATTTT
>TRBV7-2|.|TRBJ1-1|TRBD1
CASSPGQGNPRGTEAFF
TGTGCCAGCAGCCCGGGACAGGGGAATCCGAGGGGCACTGAAGCTTTCTTT
>TRBV18|.|TRBJ2-7|.
CASSPSPYEQYF
TGTGCCAGCTCACCCTCCCCCTACGAGCAGTACTTC
>TRBV29-1|few|TRBJ2-1|TRBD2
CSVGLAANEQFF
TGCAGCGTTGGACTAGCCGCCAATGAGCAGTTCTTC
>TRBV5-4|.|TRBJ2-3|.
CASSLDRVGTQYF
TGTGCCAGCAGCTTGGACAGGGTTGGCACGCAGTATTTT
>TRBV11-2|.|TRBJ1-2|.
CASSSTVYGYTF
TGTGCCAGCAGCTCGACAGTCTATGGCTACACCTTC
>TRBV3-1/TRBV3-2|once|TRBJ1-3|.
CASSHGGGVNTIYF
TGTGCCAGCAGCCACGGAGGGGGGGTAAACACCATATATTTT
>TRBV11-3|.|TRBJ2-2|TRBD2
CASSLTSGGTGELFF
TGTGCCAGCAGCTTGACTAGCGGGGGGACCGGGGAGCTGTTTTTT
>TRBV30|.|TRBJ2-5|TRBD1
CAWEPGPRGETQYF
TGTGCCTGGGAACCGGGCCCCAGGGGGGAGACCCAGTACTTC
>TRBV12-5|.|TRBJ1-1|TRBD1
CASGRTGGMGTEAFF
TGTGCTAGTGGTCGGACAGGGGGCATGGGCACTGAAGCTTTCTTT
>TRBV29-1|few|TRBJ2-5|TRBD2
CSVRAGYRQETQYF
TGCAGCGTGCGAGCGGGGTATCGACAAGAGACCCAGTACTTC
>TRBV5-6|.|TRBJ2-2|TRBD2
CASSLARLAADTGELFF
TGTGCCAGCAGCTTGGCCCGACTAGCGGCAGACACCGGGGAGCTGTTTTTT
>TRBV6-5|.|TRBJ1-6|TRBD1
CASSYRQTGEDSPLHF
TGTGCCAGCAGTTACCGCCAGACAGGGGAGGATTCACCCCTCCACTTT
>TRBV28|.|TRBJ2-5|.
CASSKGDQETQYF
TGTGCCAGCAGTAAGGGGGACCAAGAGACCCAGTACTTC